Here is one T cell receptor beta chain with its context. Assay used: immunoSEQ multiplex PCR; TCRdb lists only in-frame clones, some missing. The sample shows 60,000 to 75,000 clones, approximately 86% of them seen only once. The ends were cut back, 1 base at V and 8 bases at J, with 6 bases in the middle. The CDR3 has 13 residues. This sample is part of a study of blood T cell repertoires in COVID-19. Study context: COVID-19 samples collected from the United States, Italy and Spain covered acute and convalescent phases.

This clonotype was obtained from a man between 65 and 79 years old with active COVID-19. J is TRBJ1-6 and V is TRBV12-3 or TRBV12-4; D uncertain. Sequenced material: peripheral blood. CDR3 amino acids: CASSLGADSPLHF. The CDR3 DNA sequence: TGTGCCAGCAGTTTAGGGGCCGATTCACCCCTCCACTTT.